These T cell receptor beta chains were read from a single sample in a study of graft-versus-host responses after intestinal transplantation. This table comes from immunoSEQ multiplex PCR, and its TCRdb copy is limited to in-frame clones, with some not included. This sample yields nearly 45,000 clones, of which roughly 91% are seen a single time; 4% to 4.5% belongs to the top ten. The sequenced sample was PBMCs, obtained 524 days after transplant. Every receptor here comes from a human patient who received an intestinal transplant, so some T cells may come from the graft donor. Both conserved end residues are part of each CDR3. Each record gives: J gene, D gene, clone size, V gene, CDR3 length, CDR3 DNA, CDR3 protein. The D gene is left open where the match is weak. The size field is filled for only some rows; it gives once, few, many or a size class.

J: TRBJ1-1; D: TRBD1; size: NA; V: TRBV2; length: 15; DNA: TGTGCCAGCTCATATACCGAGGGACAGGTCACTGAAGCTTTCTTT; CDR3: CASSYTEGQVTEAFF
J: TRBJ2-6; D: NA; size: NA; V: TRBV15; length: 18; DNA: TGTGCCACCAGCGGAGAGACTACGCGACTCTCTGGGGCCAACGTCCTGACTTTC; CDR3: CATSGETTRLSGANVLTF
J: TRBJ1-5; D: NA; size: NA; V: TRBV19; length: 16; DNA: TGTGCCAGTATGATGGGGGGGGCGCGGAGCAATCAGCCCCAGCATTTT; CDR3: CASMMGGARSNQPQHF
J: TRBJ1-5; D: TRBD1; size: NA; V: TRBV7-9; length: 16; DNA: TGTGCCAGCAGCTTAGGGAGCAGGGGGGATAATCAGCCCCAGCATTTT; CDR3: CASSLGSRGDNQPQHF
J: TRBJ2-5; D: NA; size: NA; V: TRBV28; length: 13; DNA: TGTGCCAGCAGTTTAGGGGTGGAGGAGACCCAGTACTTC; CDR3: CASSLGVEETQYF
J: TRBJ2-3; D: TRBD2; size: NA; V: TRBV13; length: 18; DNA: TGTGCCAGCAGCCCACGGTCCGGTCCGGGACTAGCGACAGATACGCAGTATTTT; CDR3: CASSPRSGPGLATDTQYF
J: TRBJ2-2; D: TRBD1; size: NA; V: TRBV28; length: 15; DNA: TGTGCCAGCAGTCAAACGACAGGGTTTACCGGGGAGCTGTTTTTT; CDR3: CASSQTTGFTGELFF
J: TRBJ2-7; D: TRBD1; size: NA; V: TRBV28; length: 14; DNA: TGTGCCAGCAGCCCGGGACAGGTTAGCTACGAGCAGTACTTC; CDR3: CASSPGQVSYEQYF
J: TRBJ2-3; D: NA; size: NA; V: TRBV6-1; length: 16; DNA: TGTGCCAGCAGTGAATTGGCTAGCGCTGTCACAGATACGCAGTATTTT; CDR3: CASSELASAVTDTQYF
J: TRBJ2-3; D: TRBD2; size: NA; V: TRBV6-5; length: 15; DNA: TGTGCCAGCAGGGACCGACTAGCGGGAGACTATACGCAGTATTTT; CDR3: CASRDRLAGDYTQYF
J: TRBJ2-7; D: NA; size: NA; V: TRBV19; length: 18; DNA: TGTGCCAGTAGTCTAAATAGCCCTCTCCTGACGGTCTCCTACGAGCAGTACTTC; CDR3: CASSLNSPLLTVSYEQYF
J: TRBJ1-5; D: NA; size: NA; V: TRBV28; length: 14; DNA: TGTGCCAGCAGTTCTCAGGGGCGTAATCAGCCCCAGCATTTT; CDR3: CASSSQGRNQPQHF
J: TRBJ2-7; D: NA; size: NA; V: TRBV28; length: 13; DNA: TGTGCCAGCAGTTCAGTAAATTCCTACGAGCAGTACTTC; CDR3: CASSSVNSYEQYF
J: TRBJ2-1; D: NA; size: NA; V: TRBV11-1; length: 16; DNA: TGTGCCAGCAGCCCCCGCCGAACGGGAGTTGACAATGAGCAGTTCTTC; CDR3: CASSPRRTGVDNEQFF
J: TRBJ2-1; D: NA; size: few; V: TRBV5-1; length: 15; DNA: TGCGCCAGCAGCTTGGAAGGGGGCTCCTACAATGAGCAGTTCTTC; CDR3: CASSLEGGSYNEQFF
J: TRBJ2-1; D: TRBD2; size: NA; V: TRBV4-1; length: 17; DNA: TGCGCCAGCAGCCAAGAGTCTGTAGCGGGGGAGTACAATGAGCAGTTCTTC; CDR3: CASSQESVAGEYNEQFF
J: TRBJ2-7; D: NA; size: NA; V: TRBV7-2; length: 13; DNA: TGTGCCAGCAGCGCAATAACAGGCTACGAGCAGTACTTC; CDR3: CASSAITGYEQYF
J: TRBJ2-1; D: NA; size: NA; V: TRBV9; length: 15; DNA: TGTGCCAGCAGCTCTCTGTCGCGCGCCTACAATGAGCAGTTCTTC; CDR3: CASSSLSRAYNEQFF
J: TRBJ2-5; D: TRBD1; size: NA; V: TRBV5-1; length: 17; DNA: TGCGCCAACTACCAATTGCCGCCGGGACAGGCCCAAGAGACCCAGTACTTC; CDR3: CANYQLPPGQAQETQYF
J: TRBJ2-6; D: NA; size: few; V: TRBV27; length: 14; DNA: TGTGCCAGCAGGGCCTGGTCAGGGGCCAACGTCCTGACTTTC; CDR3: CASRAWSGANVLTF
J: TRBJ2-7; D: TRBD2; size: once; V: TRBV5-1; length: 17; DNA: TGCGCCAGCAGCTTGGTTGGTCACGGGAGGGGTTCCTACGAGCAGTACTTC; CDR3: CASSLVGHGRGSYEQYF
J: TRBJ1-1; D: NA; size: NA; V: TRBV9; length: 16; DNA: TGTGCCAGCAGCGCCCACTTGGGGGGTATGAACACTGAAGCTTTCTTT; CDR3: CASSAHLGGMNTEAFF
J: TRBJ1-5; D: NA; size: NA; V: TRBV6-6; length: 13; DNA: TGTGCCAGCAGACAGGATAGCAATCAGCCCCAGCATTTT; CDR3: CASRQDSNQPQHF
J: TRBJ2-3; D: TRBD2; size: NA; V: TRBV5-4; length: 16; DNA: TGTGCCAGCAGCTTGAAAGGGACTAGCTTTGCAGATACGCAGTATTTT; CDR3: CASSLKGTSFADTQYF
J: TRBJ2-5; D: NA; size: NA; V: TRBV9; length: 14; DNA: TGTGCCAGCAGCGTAGGAGGTATCCAAGAGACCCAGTACTTC; CDR3: CASSVGGIQETQYF
J: TRBJ1-1; D: NA; size: NA; V: TRBV7-9; length: 14; DNA: TGTGCCAGCAGCTTGGACAGTTCAAACACTGAAGCTTTCTTT; CDR3: CASSLDSSNTEAFF
J: TRBJ2-7; D: NA; size: NA; V: TRBV6-1; length: 10; DNA: TGTGCCAGCCGTCAAAACGAGCAGTACTTC; CDR3: CASRQNEQYF